This T cell receptor (beta chain) was sequenced in a study of monozygotic twins with cystic fibrosis. The V end lost 2 bases, the J end lost 11 bases, and 15 bases lay between the germline ends. Germline CDR1 and CDR2: SNHLY and FYNNEI. The CDR3 has 13 residues. The protocol was immunoSEQ multiplex PCR, while the TCRdb copy is restricted to in-frame clones and leaves out a portion. Seen here are about 32,000 clones, more than 85% observed once, and the top ten hold roughly 1%. This sequence joins TRBV2 and TRBJ1-1; D is perhaps TRBD1 (6 bases). This sequence originates from a girl aged 2 to 9 with cystic fibrosis. Sequences were obtained from blood. The CDR3, as DNA: TGTGCCAGCAGTGAATTGGGGGGGCCAGGGGCTTTCTTT. It encodes CASSELGGPGAFF.